The entry that follows covers one TCR beta chain sequence. The sample originates from a study of blood T cell repertoires in COVID-19. Study background: Samples came from the United States, Italy and Spain, spanning acute and convalescent COVID-19. PBMCs, B-cell-depleted T cells, or T cells were the source of the cDNA or gDNA that made up the material.

Clones were read by immunoSEQ multiplex PCR, and TCRdb kept only the in-frame ones, dropping some. This table has more than 85,000 clones, roughly 82% appearing once. The germline gives CDR1 MDHEN, CDR2 SYDVKM. The CDR3 runs 17 residues. V lost 4 bases to trimming and J lost 2 bases; unmatched junction nucleotides: 7. The sample taken for sequencing was peripheral blood. The V and J genes are TRBV28 and TRBJ2-3; TRBD2 matches 12 bases. This receptor was identified in an elderly man with acute or convalescent COVID-19. The CDR3 nucleotides read TGTGCCAGCAGTTCCTCGACTAGCGGGGGACCCACAGATACGCAGTATTTT. It is translated as CASSSSTSGGPTDTQYF.